The 32 T cell receptor beta chains below were found in one sample sequenced in a study of CD8+ T cells in alopecia areata. Reverse transcribed after extraction, RNA yielded cDNA as the sequencing template. Sequencing was performed with immunoSEQ multiplex PCR; in TCRdb, only in-frame clones are kept and a portion is missing. The sample yields roughly 200,000 clones, about 60% seen once. The treatment was: oral pan-JAK inhibitor, 5-10 mg twice daily. The sequenced sample was CD4+ T cells sorted from blood, obtained at week 4, from a patient treated with tofacitinib. These TCRs come from a human donor with alopecia areata.

This clone was seen more than once but under ten times. V is TRBV4-2 and J is TRBJ2-5; D remains ambiguous. The length of the CDR3 is 14 residues. Germline V gene data show CDR1 as LGHNA and CDR2 as YNFKEQ. V was trimmed by 0 bases and J by 5 bases, leaving 10 bases between them. CDR3 region: CASSQDIATETQYF. The CDR3 DNA follows: TGTGCCAGCAGCCAAGATATAGCAACGGAGACCCAGTACTTC.

The V and J genes are TRBV30 and TRBJ1-5, with 7 bases aligning to TRBD1. CDR1 is GTSNPN, CDR2 SVGIG, per germline (reference sequence). CDR3 length: 14 residues. The V segment lost 4 bases and the J segment 3 bases; nucleotides outside the gene matches: 6. This chain's CDR3 is CAWNRGQPNQPQHF. The CDR3 DNA follows: TGTGCCTGGAACCGGGGACAGCCCAATCAGCCCCAGCATTTT.

DNA of the CDR3: TGTGCCAGCAGTCGGACAGAGTTGGAGACCCAGTACTTC. It encodes CASSRTELETQYF. The gene calls are TRBV27 and TRBJ2-5; a possible D gene is TRBD1 (6 bases). Per germline, CDR1 MNHEY and CDR2 SMNVEV (reference sequence). CDR3 length equals 13 residues. Trimming removed 5 bases from V and 5 bases from J, with 12 bases in between.

The CDR3 region is CSVERQLAGVYEQYF. The CDR3 coding sequence is TGCAGCGTTGAGAGGCAACTAGCGGGGGTCTACGAGCAGTACTTC. V and J are TRBV29-1 and TRBJ2-7; 11 nucleotides agree with TRBD2. Per the germline V gene, CDR1 is SQVTM and CDR2 is ANQGSEA. This CDR3 comprises 15 residues. J was trimmed by 3 bases and V by 3 bases; bases with no gene match: 7.

This chain joins TRBV9 and TRBJ2-3, with 9 bases aligning to TRBD2. This CDR3 spans 15 amino acids. J lost 11 bases, V lost 4 bases, and 14 bases had no gene match. The germline gives CDR1 SGDLS, CDR2 YYNGEE. CDR3 coding DNA: TGTGCCAGCAGCCCCCGGACTAGCGTGATAGTGAGGCAGTATTTT. It codes for CASSPRTSVIVRQYF.

The chain recombines TRBV5-1 with TRBJ2-6; possible D gene TRBD1, 6 bases. Germline-derived CDR1 and CDR2 are SGHRS and YFSETQ. The CDR3 covers 15 residues. Between the trimmed V and J ends, which lost 4 bases and 0 bases, there was a span of 8 bases. The CDR3 sequence: CASSRTDSGANVLTF. In nucleotides, the CDR3 is TGCGCCAGCAGCCGGACAGACTCTGGGGCCAACGTCCTGACTTTC.

The V gene is TRBV11-2, the J gene TRBJ2-4, with 9 bases matching TRBD2. V was pared by 5 bases and J by 1 base, with 9 bases of the junction left unmatched. Germline CDR1 SGHAT, CDR2 FQNNGV. This CDR3 comprises 17 residues. In nucleotides, the CDR3 is TGTGCCAGCAGCCGCCCTAGCGGGGACTTCGCCAAAAACATTCAGTACTTC. Protein product: CASSRPSGDFAKNIQYF. The full variable domain, completed using reference TRBV11-2 and TRBJ2-4, is EAGVAQSPRYKIIEKRQSVAFWCNPISGHATLYWYQQILGQGPKLLIQFQNNGVVDDSQLPKDRFSAERLKGVDSTLKIQPAKLEDSAVYLCASSRPSGDFAKNIQYFGAGTRLSVL.

This chain uses TRBV14 with TRBJ1-2, with D hard to call. V lost 3 bases and J 4 bases, leaving 12 bases between the germline ends. Germline assignment: CDR1 SGHDN and CDR2 FVKESK. The CDR3 runs 14 residues. CDR3: CASSQNGIAYGYTF. The CDR3 DNA sequence: TGTGCCAGCAGCCAGAACGGAATTGCCTATGGCTACACCTTC. The entire variable domain, with the rest obtained from reference TRBV14 and TRBJ1-2, is as follows: EAGVTQFPSHSVIEKGQTVTLRCDPISGHDNLYWYRRVMGKEIKFLLHFVKESKQDESGMPNNRFLAERTGGTYSTLKVQPAELEDSGVYFCASSQNGIAYGYTFGSGTRLTVV.

This clone came up a few times. This sequence joins TRBV29-1 and TRBJ1-1, with TRBD1 identical over 11 bases. Looked up from germline, CDR1 is SQVTM and CDR2 is ANQGSEA. The CDR3 contains 19 residues. Trimming removed 1 base from V and 0 bases from J; junction bases left unmatched: 13. CDR3 region: CSVEGWKGQGVEMNTEAFF. DNA for the CDR3: TGCAGCGTTGAAGGATGGAAGGGACAGGGGGTTGAAATGAACACTGAAGCTTTCTTT.

V usage is TRBV9 and J usage is TRBJ2-2; TRBD1 might be the D (5 bases). The ends were cut back, 1 base at V and 5 bases at J, with 9 bases in the middle. Germline-derived CDR1 and CDR2 are SGDLS and YYNGEE. The CDR3 extends over 14 amino acids. The CDR3 DNA follows: TGTGCCAGCAGCGTAAGGACAACTACCGGGGAGCTGTTTTTT. Translation: CASSVRTTTGELFF.

A few counts support this clone. This rearrangement joins TRBV29-1 to TRBJ2-1, with 11 bases aligning to TRBD2. Trimming at V came to 4 bases and at J to 2 bases, leaving 1 base not matched to a gene. Germline values: CDR1 SQVTM, CDR2 ANQGSEA. This CDR3 contains 14 residues. This CDR3 is CSVATSGAYNEQFF. In nucleotides, the CDR3 is TGCAGCGTTGCGACTAGCGGGGCCTACAATGAGCAGTTCTTC.

The V and J genes are TRBV28 and TRBJ2-1; 10 nucleotides line up with TRBD1. The CDR3 runs to 14 residues. CDR1 and CDR2 (germline): MDHEN, SYDVKM. Trimming at V came to 6 bases and at J to 6 bases, leaving 5 bases not matched to a gene. DNA of the CDR3: TGTGCCAGCAGGATGTGGACAGGGGGCAATGAGCAGTTCTTC. As protein: CASRMWTGGNEQFF.

The V and J genes are TRBV30 and TRBJ2-1; D is perhaps TRBD2 (6 bases). There are 13 residues in the CDR3. V lost 0 bases, J lost 5 bases, and 8 bases lay in between. In germline, CDR1 is GTSNPN, CDR2 SVGIG (reference sequence). The CDR3 is CAWSVGEDNEQFF. The DNA of the CDR3 is TGTGCCTGGAGTGTGGGGGAGGACAATGAGCAGTTCTTC.

The rearrangement joins TRBV7-9 to TRBJ2-7; 7 nucleotides align to TRBD1. The junction had 9 bases not matched to a gene; V was cut back by 1 base and J by 0 bases. Per the germline V gene, CDR1 is SEHNR and CDR2 is FQNEAQ (reference sequence). This CDR3 spans 17 amino acids. The CDR3 DNA reads as TGTGCCAGCAGCTTAGATAGGCCAAGGGACAGCTCCTACGAGCAGTACTTC. This sequence encodes CASSLDRPRDSSYEQYF.

The chain recombines TRBV6-5 with TRBJ2-5; a weak D match, TRBD1 (6 bases). Trimming shortened V by 10 bases and J by 2 bases, and 20 bases separated the two germline ends. The CDR3 runs 15 residues. Germline CDR1 and CDR2: MNHEY and SVGAGI. Here the CDR3 reads CATEPGHSLQETQYF. CDR3 nucleotides: TGTGCCACCGAACCGGGACACAGCTTACAAGAGACCCAGTACTTC.

This clone was counted only a few times. The chain couples TRBV29-1 to TRBJ2-1, with 10 bases matching TRBD2. This CDR3 is 15 amino acids long. V was pared by 7 bases and J by 7 bases, with 13 bases of the junction left unmatched. Germline V gene lookup returns CDR1 SQVTM and CDR2 ANQGSEA. In DNA form, the CDR3 reads TGCAGCGCGGAGCGGGGGGGCTTAACTATTAATGAGCAGTTCTTC. As protein: CSAERGGLTINEQFF.

The chain has TRBV30 and TRBJ1-1; D ambiguous. CDR3 length: 14 amino acids. Deletions cut 3 bases from V and 3 bases from J, with 14 bases between. Germline V gene data show CDR1 as GTSNPN and CDR2 as SVGIG (reference sequence). The CDR3 DNA is TGTGCCTGGAGGGGCCCTTCACCATACACTGAAGCTTTCTTT. Residues: CAWRGPSPYTEAFF.

This chain joins TRBV30 and TRBJ2-6; no definite D call. This CDR3 has 13 residues. Trimming left V 4 bases short and J 2 bases short, with 6 bases between. Germline V gene sequence: CDR1 GTSNPN, CDR2 SVGIG (reference sequence). CDR3 protein: CAWKFAGANVLTF. The CDR3 DNA reads TGTGCCTGGAAATTTGCTGGGGCCAACGTCCTGACTTTC.

The V call is TRBV7-2, the J call TRBJ2-5, with 8 positions matching TRBD1. In germline, CDR1 is SGHTA, CDR2 FQGNSA. The CDR3 is made up of 16 amino acids. J lost 5 bases, V lost 3 bases, and 11 bases had no gene match. CDR3 loop: CASSFGGQGASETQYF. In DNA, the CDR3 is TGTGCCAGCAGCTTCGGTGGGCAGGGGGCGTCGGAGACCCAGTACTTC.

There are a few counts of this clone. The chain links TRBV30 to TRBJ1-5; possible D gene TRBD1, 5 bases. The ends were cut back, 2 bases at V and 3 bases at J, with 11 bases in the middle. This CDR3 is 14 amino acids long. In germline, CDR1 is GTSNPN, CDR2 SVGIG (reference sequence). The CDR3: CAWSQGVPNQPQHF. CDR3 bases: TGTGCCTGGAGTCAGGGAGTACCCAATCAGCCCCAGCATTTT.

This chain links TRBV23-1 with TRBJ2-4, with D perhaps TRBD2 (6 bases). TRBV23-1 carries the ORF label, with uncertain function. V shed 0 bases and J shed 0 bases, with 21 bases lying between them. This CDR3 has 20 amino acids. In DNA form, the CDR3 reads TGCGCCAGCAGTCAATCCGGGGGATCGGGATCCGGCTTAGCCAAAAACATTCAGTACTTC. This encodes CASSQSGGSGSGLAKNIQYF.

This chain joins TRBV19 and TRBJ2-7; possible D gene TRBD1, 6 bases. V was cut by 7 bases and J by 4 bases, with 17 bases left in between. This CDR3 comprises 14 residues. Germline V gene lookup returns CDR1 LNHDA and CDR2 SQIVND (reference sequence). The CDR3 here is CASNPTGGDYEQYF. The CDR3 nucleotides are TGTGCCAGTAACCCGACAGGTGGGGATTACGAGCAGTACTTC.

The rearrangement links TRBV30 to TRBJ1-1; tentatively, D is TRBD1 (6 bases). The CDR3 is 13 amino acids. The germline CDR1 and CDR2 sequences are GTSNPN and SVGIG (reference sequence). Trimming shortened V by 4 bases and J by 4 bases, and 13 bases separated the two germline ends. The CDR3 DNA follows: TGTGCCTGGATTCAGGGGTGGGGCACTGAAGCTTTCTTT. It encodes CAWIQGWGTEAFF.

Only a few counts were recorded for this clone. V is TRBV5-4 and J is TRBJ2-2; the D gene is possibly TRBD1 (6 bases). Germline V gene lookup returns CDR1 SGHNT and CDR2 YYREEE (reference sequence). CDR3 length: 17 amino acids. V was trimmed by 4 bases and J by 2 bases, leaving 18 bases between them. CDR3 protein: CASSPAGGRGNTGELFF. The CDR3 nucleotides are TGTGCCAGCAGCCCGGCCGGCGGCAGGGGAAACACCGGGGAGCTGTTTTTT.

The chain employs TRBV5-1 and TRBJ2-5; D could derive from TRBD1 or TRBD2 (7 bases each). The germline V and J ends were trimmed by 6 bases and 4 bases, with 16 bases remaining between them. Germline lookup yields CDR1 SGHRS and CDR2 YFSETQ. CDR3 length equals 14 residues. The CDR3: CASTSGRGGETQYF. DNA for the CDR3: TGCGCCAGCACATCCGGCAGGGGGGGAGAGACCCAGTACTTC.

V gene TRBV29-1 combines with J gene TRBJ2-7, with D unclear. Trimming left V 5 bases short and J 5 bases short, with 10 bases between. The CDR3 loop spans 11 amino acids. Germline V gene sequence: CDR1 SQVTM, CDR2 ANQGSEA. The CDR3 loop reads CSVKTSHEQYF. The CDR3 DNA reads as TGCAGCGTTAAGACAAGCCACGAGCAGTACTTC.

The chain is built from TRBV29-1 and TRBJ2-2; the D is unclear. This CDR3 has 13 amino acids. Germline V lookup: CDR1 SQVTM, CDR2 ANQGSEA. V was trimmed by 4 bases and J by 10 bases, leaving 16 bases between them. The CDR3 here is CSVGFGVSSELFF. As DNA, the CDR3 is TGCAGCGTTGGTTTCGGCGTAAGTTCGGAGCTGTTTTTT.

The J gene is TRBJ1-1, the V gene TRBV5-1; D may be TRBD1 (6 bases). The CDR3 sequence is 14 residues long. CDR1 SGHRS and CDR2 YFSETQ come from the germline V gene. V gave up 4 bases and J gave up 1 base, with 11 bases separating them. The CDR3 loop reads CASSAGVGNTEAFF. CDR3 nucleotides: TGCGCCAGCAGCGCAGGGGTGGGGAACACTGAAGCTTTCTTT.

This chain uses TRBV6-6 with TRBJ1-5; TRBD1 matches at 9 bases. Looked up from germline, CDR1 is MNHNY and CDR2 is SVGAGI (reference sequence). The CDR3 covers 15 residues. J lost 7 bases, V lost 3 bases, and 7 bases had no gene match. The CDR3 region has the DNA TGTGCCAGCAGTTATCCGGGACAGGGAAACCAGCCCCAGCATTTT. Its translation: CASSYPGQGNQPQHF.

The sample holds a few counts of this clone. The rearrangement uses TRBV7-9 and TRBJ2-1, with D unclear. Germline CDR1 SEHNR, CDR2 FQNEAQ (reference sequence). CDR3 length: 15 amino acids. The germline V and J ends were trimmed by 0 bases and 6 bases, with 12 bases remaining between them. Written as DNA, the CDR3 is TGTGCCAGCAGCTTAGCGTTAGGGCGGCTCAATGAGCAGTTCTTC. Translated: CASSLALGRLNEQFF. The variable domain in full, completed from reference TRBV7-9 and TRBJ2-1, reads DTGVSQNPRHKITKRGQNVTFRCDPISEHNRLYWYRQTLGQGPEFLTYFQNEAQLEKSRLLSDRFSAERPKGSFSTLEIQRTEQGDSAMYLCASSLALGRLNEQFFGPGTRLTVL.

The V call is TRBV4-3, the J call TRBJ1-2; 9 positions agree with TRBD1. CDR1 and CDR2 from the germline V gene are LGHNA and YSLEER. The trim removed 1 base at V and 6 bases at J, leaving 3 bases unmatched. The CDR3 has 14 amino acids. As DNA, the CDR3 is TGCGCCAGCAGCCAAGGACAGGGGGAGCATGGCTACACCTTC. This codes for CASSQGQGEHGYTF.

This clone was found a few times. The J gene is TRBJ1-5, the V gene TRBV27, with TRBD1 matching over 9 bases. The CDR3 is 15 amino acids. With V trimmed by 5 bases and J by 4 bases, 6 bases remained unmatched. Germline V CDR1 and CDR2: MNHEY, SMNVEV (reference sequence). The CDR3 region has the DNA TGTGCCAGCAGTCAGGGGACAGGGAGGAATCAGCCCCAGCATTTT. Translation: CASSQGTGRNQPQHF.